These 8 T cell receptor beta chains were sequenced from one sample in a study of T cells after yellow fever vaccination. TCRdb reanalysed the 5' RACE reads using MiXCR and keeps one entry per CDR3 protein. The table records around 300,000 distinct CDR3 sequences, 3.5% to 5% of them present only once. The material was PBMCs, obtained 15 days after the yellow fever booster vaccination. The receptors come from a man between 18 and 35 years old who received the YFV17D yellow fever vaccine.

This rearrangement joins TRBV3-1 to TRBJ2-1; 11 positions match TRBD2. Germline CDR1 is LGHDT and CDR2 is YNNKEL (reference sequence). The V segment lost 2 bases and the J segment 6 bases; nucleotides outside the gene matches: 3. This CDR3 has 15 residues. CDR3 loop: CASSQFSGGANEQFF. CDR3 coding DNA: TGTGCCAGCAGCCAATTTAGCGGGGGGGCCAATGAGCAGTTCTTC.

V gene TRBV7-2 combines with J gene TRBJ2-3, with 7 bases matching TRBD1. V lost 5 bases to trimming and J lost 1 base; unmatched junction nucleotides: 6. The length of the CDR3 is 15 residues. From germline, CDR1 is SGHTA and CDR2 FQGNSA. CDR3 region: CASSHDRVRTDTQYF. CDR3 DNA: TGTGCCAGCAGCCACGACAGGGTACGCACAGATACGCAGTATTTT. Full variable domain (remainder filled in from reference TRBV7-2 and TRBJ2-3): GAGVSQSPSNKVTEKGKDVELRCDPISGHTALYWYRQSLGQGLEFLIYFQGNSAPDKSGLPSDRFSAERTGGSVSTLTIQRTQQEDSAVYLCASSHDRVRTDTQYFGPGTRLTVL.

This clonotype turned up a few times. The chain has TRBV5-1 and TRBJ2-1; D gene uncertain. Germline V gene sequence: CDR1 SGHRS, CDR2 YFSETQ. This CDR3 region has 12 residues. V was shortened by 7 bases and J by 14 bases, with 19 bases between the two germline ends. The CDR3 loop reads CASGPGLAGEFF. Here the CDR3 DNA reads TGCGCCAGCGGCCCGGGCCTCGCTGGGGAGTTCTTC.

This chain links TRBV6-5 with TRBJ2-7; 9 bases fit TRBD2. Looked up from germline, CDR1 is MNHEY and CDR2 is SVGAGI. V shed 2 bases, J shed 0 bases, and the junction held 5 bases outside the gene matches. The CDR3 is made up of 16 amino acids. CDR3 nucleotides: TGTGCCAGCAGTTACAATAGCGGGGGCAGCTCCTACGAGCAGTACTTC. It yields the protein CASSYNSGGSSYEQYF.

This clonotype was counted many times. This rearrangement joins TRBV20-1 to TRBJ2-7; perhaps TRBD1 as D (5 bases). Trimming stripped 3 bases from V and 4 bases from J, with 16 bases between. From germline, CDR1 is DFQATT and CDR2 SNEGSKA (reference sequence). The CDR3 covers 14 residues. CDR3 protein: CSASKGLDIYEQYF. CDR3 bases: TGCAGTGCTAGTAAGGGGCTAGACATATACGAGCAGTACTTC.

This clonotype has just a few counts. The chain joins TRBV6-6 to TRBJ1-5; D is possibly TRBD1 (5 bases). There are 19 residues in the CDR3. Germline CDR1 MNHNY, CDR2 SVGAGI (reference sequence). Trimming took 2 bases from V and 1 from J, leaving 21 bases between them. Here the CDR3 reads CASSYPTPGPEGSNQPQHF. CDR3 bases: TGTGCCAGCAGTTACCCTACTCCGGGGCCCGAAGGCAGCAATCAGCCCCAGCATTTT.

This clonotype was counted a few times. CDR3 nucleotides: TGTGCCAGCAGCAAAGTGAACAAGCAAGAGACCCAGTACTTC. It yields the protein CASSKVNKQETQYF. The chain is built from TRBV21-1 and TRBJ2-5. TRBV21-1 is given as a pseudogene. The CDR3 contains 14 residues.

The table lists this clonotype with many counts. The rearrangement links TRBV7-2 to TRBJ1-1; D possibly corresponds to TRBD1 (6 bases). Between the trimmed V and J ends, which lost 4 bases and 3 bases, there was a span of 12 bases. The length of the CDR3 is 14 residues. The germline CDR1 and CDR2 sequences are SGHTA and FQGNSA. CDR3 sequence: CASSSLGGHTEAFF. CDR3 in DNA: TGTGCCAGCAGCTCGTTGGGGGGCCACACTGAAGCTTTCTTT.